This T cell receptor (beta chain) was observed in a study of OX40 agonist ivuxolimab in advanced cancers. Study overall: Melanoma, hepatocellular carcinoma, head and neck or renal cell cancer occurred in dose-escalation patients.

The table came from immunoSEQ multiplex PCR; TCRdb's copy has only in-frame clones and leaves some out. In the table there are about 28,000 clones, around 80% of which are singletons. The germline V gene has CDR1 SGHRS and CDR2 YFSETQ. The CDR3 contains 15 residues. Deletions cut 4 bases from V and 0 bases from J, with 11 bases between. Source: CD4+ or CD8+ T cells sorted from blood, taken in a trial of the OX40 agonist ivuxolimab. The TCR originated in an adult with an advanced solid tumor such as melanoma, head and neck, liver or kidney cancer. The chain joins TRBV5-1 to TRBJ1-3; tentative D call: TRBD1 (5 bases). The CDR3 coding sequence is TGCGCCAGCAGCCCGGGACCGAGCTCTGGAAACACCATATATTTT. This sequence encodes CASSPGPSSGNTIYF.